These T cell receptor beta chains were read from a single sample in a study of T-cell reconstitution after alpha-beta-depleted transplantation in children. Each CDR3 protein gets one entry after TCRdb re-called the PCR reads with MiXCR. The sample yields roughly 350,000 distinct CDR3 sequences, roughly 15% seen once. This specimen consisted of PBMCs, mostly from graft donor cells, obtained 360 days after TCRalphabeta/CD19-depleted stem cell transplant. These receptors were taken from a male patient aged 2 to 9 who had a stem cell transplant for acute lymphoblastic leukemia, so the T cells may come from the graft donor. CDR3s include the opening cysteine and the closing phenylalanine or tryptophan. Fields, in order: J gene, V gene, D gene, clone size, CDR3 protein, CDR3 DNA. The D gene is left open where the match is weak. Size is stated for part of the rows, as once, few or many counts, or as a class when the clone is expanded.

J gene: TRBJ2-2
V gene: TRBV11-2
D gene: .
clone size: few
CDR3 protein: CASSSALNTGELFF
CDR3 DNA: TGTGCCAGCAGCTCAGCATTGAACACCGGGGAGCTGTTTTTT

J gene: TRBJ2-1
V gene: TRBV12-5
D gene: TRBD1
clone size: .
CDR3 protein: CASGLDRGKYYNEQFF
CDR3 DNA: TGTGCTAGTGGTTTGGACAGGGGGAAATACTACAATGAGCAGTTCTTC

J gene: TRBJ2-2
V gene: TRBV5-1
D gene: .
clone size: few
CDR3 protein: CASSLVGGSAGELFF
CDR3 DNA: TGCGCCAGCAGCTTGGTCGGTGGGAGCGCCGGGGAGCTGTTTTTT

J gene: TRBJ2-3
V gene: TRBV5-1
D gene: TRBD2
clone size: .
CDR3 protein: CASSILAGDTDTQYF
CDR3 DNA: TGCGCCAGCAGCATATTAGCGGGAGACACAGATACGCAGTATTTT

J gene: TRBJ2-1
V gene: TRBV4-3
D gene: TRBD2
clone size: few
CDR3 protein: CASSHGLTSGTYNEQFF
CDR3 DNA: TGCGCCAGCAGCCACGGATTGACTAGCGGGACTTACAATGAGCAGTTCTTC

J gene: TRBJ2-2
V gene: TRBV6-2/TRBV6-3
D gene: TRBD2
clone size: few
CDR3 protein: CASSSRGRPNTGELFF
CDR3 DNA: TGTGCCAGCAGTTCGCGCGGGAGGCCCAACACCGGGGAGCTGTTTTTT

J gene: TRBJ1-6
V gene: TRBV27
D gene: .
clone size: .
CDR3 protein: CASSLRGSYNSPLHF
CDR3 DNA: TGTGCCAGCAGTTTACGGGGCTCCTATAATTCACCCCTCCACTTT

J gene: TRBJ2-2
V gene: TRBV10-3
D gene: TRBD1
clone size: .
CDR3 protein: CAISARTGNGELFF
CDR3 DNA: TGTGCCATCAGTGCCCGGACAGGGAACGGGGAGCTGTTTTTT

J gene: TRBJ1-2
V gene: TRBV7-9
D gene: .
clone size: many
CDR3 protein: CASSPDGYGYTF
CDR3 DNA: TGTGCCAGCAGCCCCGACGGCTATGGCTACACCTTC

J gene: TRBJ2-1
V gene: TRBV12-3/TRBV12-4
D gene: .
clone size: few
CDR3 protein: CASSVDHRDSYNEQFF
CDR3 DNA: TGTGCCAGCAGTGTGGACCACCGTGACTCCTACAATGAGCAGTTCTTC

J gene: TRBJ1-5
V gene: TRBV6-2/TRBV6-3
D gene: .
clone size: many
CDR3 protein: CASTRGYSNQPQHF
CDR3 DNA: TGTGCCAGCACCAGGGGCTATAGCAATCAGCCCCAGCATTTT

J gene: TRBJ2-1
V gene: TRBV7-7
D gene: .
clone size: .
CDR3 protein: CASSLGRGPNFEQFF
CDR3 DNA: TGTGCTAGCAGCCTCGGTAGGGGCCCAAATTTTGAGCAGTTCTTC

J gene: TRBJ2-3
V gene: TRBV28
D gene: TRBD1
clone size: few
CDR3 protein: CASSPAPGGPDTQYF
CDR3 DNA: TGTGCCAGCAGTCCGGCCCCAGGGGGCCCAGATACGCAGTATTTT

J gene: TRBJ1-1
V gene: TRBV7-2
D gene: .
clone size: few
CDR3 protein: CASSRTALNTEAFF
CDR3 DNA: TGTGCCAGCAGCCGTACAGCGCTGAACACTGAAGCTTTCTTT

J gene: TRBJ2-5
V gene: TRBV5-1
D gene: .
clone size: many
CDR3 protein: CASRRTSETQYF
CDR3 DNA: TGCGCCAGCAGACGGACCTCAGAGACCCAGTACTTC

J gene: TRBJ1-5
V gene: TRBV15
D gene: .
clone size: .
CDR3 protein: CATSRAVTQRTLQPQHF
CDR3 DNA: TGTGCCACCAGCAGAGCGGTAACTCAGAGAACCCTTCAGCCCCAGCATTTT

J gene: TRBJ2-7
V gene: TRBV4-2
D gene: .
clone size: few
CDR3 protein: CASSRQLEGPYEQYF
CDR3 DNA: TGTGCCAGCAGTCGACAGTTGGAGGGACCTTACGAGCAGTACTTC

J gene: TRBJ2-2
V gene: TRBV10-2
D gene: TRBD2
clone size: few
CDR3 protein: CASSLPSGNTGELFF
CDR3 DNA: TGCGCCAGCAGTCTCCCTAGCGGGAACACCGGGGAGCTGTTTTTT

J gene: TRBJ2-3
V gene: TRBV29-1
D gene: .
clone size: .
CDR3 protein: CSVWGQEDTQYF
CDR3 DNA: TGCAGCGTTTGGGGCCAGGAAGATACGCAGTATTTT

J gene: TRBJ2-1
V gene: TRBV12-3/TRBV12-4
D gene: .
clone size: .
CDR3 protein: CASSARATIRNEQFF
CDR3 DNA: TGTGCCAGCAGTGCTAGGGCTACCATTCGCAATGAGCAGTTCTTC

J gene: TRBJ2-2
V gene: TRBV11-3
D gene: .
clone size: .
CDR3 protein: CASSSRTAGELFF
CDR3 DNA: TGTGCCAGCAGCTCCCGTACGGCCGGGGAGCTGTTTTTT

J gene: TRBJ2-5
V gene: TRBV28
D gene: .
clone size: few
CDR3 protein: CASSFSLGLETQYF
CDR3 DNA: TGTGCCAGCAGTTTTTCTTTAGGGTTGGAGACCCAGTACTTC

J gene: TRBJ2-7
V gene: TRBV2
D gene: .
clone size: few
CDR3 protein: CASRAGLFSYEQYF
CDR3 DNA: TGTGCCAGCAGGGCGGGTCTCTTTAGCTACGAGCAGTACTTC

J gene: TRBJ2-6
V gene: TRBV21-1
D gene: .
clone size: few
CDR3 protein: CASSKDYDSGANVLTF
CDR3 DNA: TGTGCCAGCAGCAAAGATTACGACTCTGGGGCCAACGTCCTGACTTTC

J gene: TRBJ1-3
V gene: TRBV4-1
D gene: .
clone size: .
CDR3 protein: CASSPPGDTIYF
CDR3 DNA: TGCGCCAGCAGCCCGCCGGGGGACACCATATATTTT

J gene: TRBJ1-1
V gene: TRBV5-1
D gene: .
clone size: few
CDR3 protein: CASSLEGTPGTEAFF
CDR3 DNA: TGCGCCAGCAGCTTGGAAGGGACCCCGGGCACTGAAGCTTTCTTT

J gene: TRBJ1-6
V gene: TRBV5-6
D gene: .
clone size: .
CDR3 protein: CASSLEGLRLHF
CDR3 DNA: TGTGCCAGCAGCTTGGAGGGACTCAGGCTCCACTTT

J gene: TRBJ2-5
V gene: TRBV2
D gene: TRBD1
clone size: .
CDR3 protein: CASSEGGTGGLLHQETQYF
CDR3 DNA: TGTGCCAGCAGTGAAGGGGGGACAGGGGGGCTTTTGCACCAAGAGACCCAGTACTTC

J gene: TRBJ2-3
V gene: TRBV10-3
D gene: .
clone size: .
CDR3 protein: CAIRNRVGTDTQYF
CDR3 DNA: TGTGCCATCAGGAACAGGGTGGGCACAGATACGCAGTATTTT

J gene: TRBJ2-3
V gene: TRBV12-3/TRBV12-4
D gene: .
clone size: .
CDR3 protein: CASSLARPAPRSTDTQYF
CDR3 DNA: TGTGCCAGCAGTTTAGCAAGGCCCGCCCCACGAAGCACAGATACGCAGTATTTT

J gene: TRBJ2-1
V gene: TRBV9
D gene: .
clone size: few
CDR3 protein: CASSVEPRSANEQFF
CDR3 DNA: TGTGCCAGCAGCGTAGAACCGCGCTCGGCCAATGAGCAGTTCTTC

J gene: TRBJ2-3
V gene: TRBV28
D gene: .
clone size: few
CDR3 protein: CASSYLSTDTQYF
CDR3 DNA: TGTGCCAGCAGTTACCTTAGCACAGATACGCAGTATTTT

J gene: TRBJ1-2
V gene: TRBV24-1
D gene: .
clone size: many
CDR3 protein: CATSDPRTDYGYTF
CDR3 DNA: TGTGCCACCAGTGATCCCCGGACGGACTATGGCTACACCTTC

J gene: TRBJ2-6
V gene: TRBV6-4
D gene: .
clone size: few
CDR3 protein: CASSDRGVTGSGANVLTF
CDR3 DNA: TGTGCCAGCAGTGACAGGGGCGTTACCGGTTCTGGGGCCAACGTCCTGACTTTC

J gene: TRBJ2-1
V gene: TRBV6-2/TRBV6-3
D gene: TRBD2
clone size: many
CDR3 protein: CASSYPGLAGFQSSYNEQFF
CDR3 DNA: TGTGCCAGCAGTTACCCCGGACTAGCGGGATTCCAGAGCTCCTACAATGAGCAGTTCTTC

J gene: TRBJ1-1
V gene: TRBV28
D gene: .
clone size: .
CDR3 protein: CASASGDTEAFF
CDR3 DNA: TGTGCCTCAGCCTCGGGGGACACTGAAGCTTTCTTT

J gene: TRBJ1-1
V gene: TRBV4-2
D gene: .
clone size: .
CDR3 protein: CASSQGTGTNTEAFF
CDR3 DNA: TGTGCCAGCAGCCAAGGAACAGGGACGAACACTGAAGCTTTCTTT